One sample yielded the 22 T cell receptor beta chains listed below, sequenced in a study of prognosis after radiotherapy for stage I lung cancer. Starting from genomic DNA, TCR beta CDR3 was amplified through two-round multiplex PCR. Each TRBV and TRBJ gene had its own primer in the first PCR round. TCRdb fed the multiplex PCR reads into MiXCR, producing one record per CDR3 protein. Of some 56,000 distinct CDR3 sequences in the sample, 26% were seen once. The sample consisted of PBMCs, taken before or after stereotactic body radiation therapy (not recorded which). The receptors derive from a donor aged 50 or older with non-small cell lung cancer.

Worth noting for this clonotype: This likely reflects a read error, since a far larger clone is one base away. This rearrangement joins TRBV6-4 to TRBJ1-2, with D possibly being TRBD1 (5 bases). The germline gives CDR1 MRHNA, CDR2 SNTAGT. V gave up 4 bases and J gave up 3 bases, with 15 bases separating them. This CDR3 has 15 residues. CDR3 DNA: TGTGCCAGCAGTGCCTCTAAAGGGGCGCACTATGGCTACACCTTC. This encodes CASSASKGAHYGYTF.

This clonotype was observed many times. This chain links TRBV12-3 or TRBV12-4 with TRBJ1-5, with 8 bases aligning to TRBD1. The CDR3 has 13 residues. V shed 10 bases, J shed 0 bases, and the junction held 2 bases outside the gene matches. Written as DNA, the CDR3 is TGTGCCACACAGGGGGATAGCAATCAGCCCCAGCATTTT. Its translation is CATQGDSNQPQHF.

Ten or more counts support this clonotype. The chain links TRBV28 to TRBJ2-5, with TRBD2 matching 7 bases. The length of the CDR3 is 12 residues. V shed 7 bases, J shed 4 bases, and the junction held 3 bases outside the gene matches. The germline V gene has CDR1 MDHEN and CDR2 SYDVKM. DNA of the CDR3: TGTGCCAGCATTTCGGGAGGAGAGACCCAGTACTTC. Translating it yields CASISGGETQYF.

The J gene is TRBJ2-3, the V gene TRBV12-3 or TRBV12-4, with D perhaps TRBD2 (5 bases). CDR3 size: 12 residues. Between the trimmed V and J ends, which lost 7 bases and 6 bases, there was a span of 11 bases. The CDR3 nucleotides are TGTGCCAGCATTGCCCGGGGTGATACGCAGTATTTT. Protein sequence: CASIARGDTQYF.

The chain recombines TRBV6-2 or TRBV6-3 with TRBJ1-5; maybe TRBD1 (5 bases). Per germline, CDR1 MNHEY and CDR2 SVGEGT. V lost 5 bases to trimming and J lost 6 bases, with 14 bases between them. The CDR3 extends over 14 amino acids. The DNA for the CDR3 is TGTGCCAGCAGTCCCACTGGGGGAAGTCAGCCCCAGCATTTT. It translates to CASSPTGGSQPQHF.

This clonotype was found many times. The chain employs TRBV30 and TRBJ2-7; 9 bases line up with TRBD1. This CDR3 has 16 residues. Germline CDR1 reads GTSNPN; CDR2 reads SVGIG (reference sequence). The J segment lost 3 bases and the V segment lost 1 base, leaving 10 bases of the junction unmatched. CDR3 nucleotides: TGTGCCTGGAGTGCCTCTCCCGGGACAGGGATCTACGAGCAGTACTTC. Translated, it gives CAWSASPGTGIYEQYF.

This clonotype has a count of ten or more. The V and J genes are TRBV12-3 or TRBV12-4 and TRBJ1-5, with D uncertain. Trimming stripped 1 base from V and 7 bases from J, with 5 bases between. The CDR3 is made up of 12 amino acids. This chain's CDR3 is CASSLGGQPQHF. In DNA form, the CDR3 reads TGTGCCAGCAGTTTAGGGGGACAGCCCCAGCATTTT.

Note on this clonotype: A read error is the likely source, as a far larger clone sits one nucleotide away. CDR3 DNA sequence: TGCAGTGCCAATAAGGGGGACGGATCCTATGGCTACACCTTC. This translates into CSANKGDGSYGYTF. J is TRBJ2-4 and V is TRBV20-1, with D maybe TRBD1 (6 bases). The J call may be incorrect, as the DNA end agrees better with TRBJ1-2. The CDR3 has 14 residues. Germline CDR1 DFQATT, CDR2 SNEGSKA (reference sequence).

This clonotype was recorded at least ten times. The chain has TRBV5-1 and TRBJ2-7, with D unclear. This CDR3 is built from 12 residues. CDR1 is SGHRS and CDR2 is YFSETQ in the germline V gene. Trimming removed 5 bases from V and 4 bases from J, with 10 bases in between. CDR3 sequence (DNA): TGCGCCAGCAGTAAGTCAGGATACGAGCAGTACTTC. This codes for CASSKSGYEQYF.

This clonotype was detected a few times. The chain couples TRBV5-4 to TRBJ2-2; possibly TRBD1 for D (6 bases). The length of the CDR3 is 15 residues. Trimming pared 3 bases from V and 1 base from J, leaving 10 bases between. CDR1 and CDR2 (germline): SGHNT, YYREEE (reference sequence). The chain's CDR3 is CASSSGQKNTGELFF. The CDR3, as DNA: TGTGCCAGCAGCTCCGGACAGAAGAACACCGGGGAGCTGTTTTTT.

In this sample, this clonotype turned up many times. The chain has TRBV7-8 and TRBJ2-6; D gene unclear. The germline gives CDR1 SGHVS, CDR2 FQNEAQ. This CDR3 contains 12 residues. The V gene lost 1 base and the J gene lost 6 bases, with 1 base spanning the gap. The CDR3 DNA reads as TGTGCCAGCAGCTTAGTGGCCAACGTCCTGACTTTC. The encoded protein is CASSLVANVLTF.

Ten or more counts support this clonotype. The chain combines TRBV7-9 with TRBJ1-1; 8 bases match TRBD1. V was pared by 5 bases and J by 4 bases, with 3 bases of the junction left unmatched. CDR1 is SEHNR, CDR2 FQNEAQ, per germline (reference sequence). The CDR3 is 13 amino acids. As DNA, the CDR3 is TGTGCCAGCAGCCCAGGGACAGGCACTGAAGCTTTCTTT. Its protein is CASSPGTGTEAFF.

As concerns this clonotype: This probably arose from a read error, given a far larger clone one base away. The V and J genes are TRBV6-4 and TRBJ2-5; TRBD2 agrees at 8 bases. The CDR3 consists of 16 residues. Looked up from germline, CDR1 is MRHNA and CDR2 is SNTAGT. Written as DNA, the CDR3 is TGTGCCAGCAGTGAAGCGCCAGCGGGGGCCCAAGAGACCAAGTACTTC. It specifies CASSEAPAGAQETKYF.

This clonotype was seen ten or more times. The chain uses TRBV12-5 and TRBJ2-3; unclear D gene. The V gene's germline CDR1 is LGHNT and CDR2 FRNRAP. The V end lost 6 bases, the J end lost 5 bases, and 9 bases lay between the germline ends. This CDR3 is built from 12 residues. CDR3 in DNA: TGTGCTAGTGGGTCAAGAGGAGATACGCAGTATTTT. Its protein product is CASGSRGDTQYF.

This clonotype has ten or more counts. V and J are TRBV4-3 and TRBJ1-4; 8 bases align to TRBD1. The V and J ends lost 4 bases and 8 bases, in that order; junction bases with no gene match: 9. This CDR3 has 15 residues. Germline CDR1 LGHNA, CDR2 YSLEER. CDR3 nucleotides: TGCGCCAGCAGCCCAGAAGGGCAGGGGGCAGAAAAACTGTTTTTT. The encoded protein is CASSPEGQGAEKLFF.

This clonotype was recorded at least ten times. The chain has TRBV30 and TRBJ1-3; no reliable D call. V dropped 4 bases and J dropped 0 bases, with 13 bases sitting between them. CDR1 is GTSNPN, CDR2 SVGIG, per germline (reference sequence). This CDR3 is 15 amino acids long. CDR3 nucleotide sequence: TGTGCCTGGACCCTCCTTGGAGACTCTGGAAACACCATATATTTT. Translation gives CAWTLLGDSGNTIYF.

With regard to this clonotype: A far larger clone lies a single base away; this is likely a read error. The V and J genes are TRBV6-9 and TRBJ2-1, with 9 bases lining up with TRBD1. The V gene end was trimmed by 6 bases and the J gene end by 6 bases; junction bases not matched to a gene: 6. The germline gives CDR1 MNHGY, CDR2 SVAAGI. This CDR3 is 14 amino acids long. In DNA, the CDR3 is TGTGCCAGCAGACCCGTGACAGGGGGCAATGAGCAGTTCTTC. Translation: CASRPVTGGNEQFF.

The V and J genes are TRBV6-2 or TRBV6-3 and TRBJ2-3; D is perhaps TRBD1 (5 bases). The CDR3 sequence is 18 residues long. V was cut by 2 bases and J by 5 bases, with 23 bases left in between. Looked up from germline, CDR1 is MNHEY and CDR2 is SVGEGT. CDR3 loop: CASSYLRAQGPGLDTQYF. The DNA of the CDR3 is TGTGCCAGCAGTTACCTGAGAGCGCAGGGCCCGGGCCTAGATACGCAGTATTTT.

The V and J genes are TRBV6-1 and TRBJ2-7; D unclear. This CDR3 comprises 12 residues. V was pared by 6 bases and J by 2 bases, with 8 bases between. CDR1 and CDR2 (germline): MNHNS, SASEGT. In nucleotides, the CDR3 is TGTGCCAGCAGCTGGGCGGCCTACGAGCAGTACTTC. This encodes CASSWAAYEQYF.

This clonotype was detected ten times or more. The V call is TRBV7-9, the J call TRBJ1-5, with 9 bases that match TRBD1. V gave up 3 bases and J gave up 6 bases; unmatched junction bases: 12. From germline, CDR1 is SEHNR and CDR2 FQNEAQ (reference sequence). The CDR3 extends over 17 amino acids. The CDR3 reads CASSLSIGTGIGQPQHF. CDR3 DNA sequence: TGTGCCAGCAGCTTGTCGATCGGGACAGGGATAGGTCAGCCCCAGCATTTT.

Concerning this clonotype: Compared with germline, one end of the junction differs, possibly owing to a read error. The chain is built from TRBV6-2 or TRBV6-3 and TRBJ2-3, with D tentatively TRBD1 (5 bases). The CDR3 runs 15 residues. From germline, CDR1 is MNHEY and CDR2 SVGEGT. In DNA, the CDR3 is TGTGCCAGCAGTGCCAATCGGTGGGGCCTAGATACGCAGTACTTT. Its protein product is CASSANRWGLDTQYF.

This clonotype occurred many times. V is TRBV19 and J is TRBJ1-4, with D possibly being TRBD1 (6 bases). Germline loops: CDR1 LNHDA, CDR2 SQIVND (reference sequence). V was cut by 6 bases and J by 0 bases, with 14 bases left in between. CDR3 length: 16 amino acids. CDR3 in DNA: TGTGCCAGTAGGTCGGACAGTCAAGCAACTAATGAAAAACTGTTTTTT. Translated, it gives CASRSDSQATNEKLFF.